This T cell receptor (beta chain) was documented in a study of cytomegalovirus exposure and HLA in healthy donors. Whole-study context: When about 400 donors were genotyped, about 81% of them were found to fall in the Caucasian-associated ancestry cluster.

Vbeta (60) and Jbeta (13) primers were used in the PCR. Profiling relied on immunoSEQ multiplex PCR, and the TCRdb table lists in-frame clones only, not all of them. The sample holds about 130,000 clones. Per the germline V gene, CDR1 is SGHRS and CDR2 is YFSETQ. Trimming removed 3 bases from V and 0 bases from J; junction bases left unmatched: 5. The CDR3 extends over 15 amino acids. On this clone: Its matching antigen is unknown.

General observations from the study: In a later analysis, V- and J-gene trimming of beta chains associated with a DCLRE1C missense variant, replicated independently. Per a prior analysis, the majority of TCR beta V segments were productive roughly 87% or roughly 30% of the time.

Sample: PBMCs. The rearrangement uses TRBV5-1 and TRBJ2-7; 8 bases match TRBD2. The receptor comes from a man aged 18 to 29 in good health and CMV-seronegative. The CDR3 DNA reads TGCGCCAGCAGCTCTACCGGGACTAGCTCCTACGAGCAGTACTTC. Protein product: CASSSTGTSSYEQYF.